This T cell receptor beta chain is drawn from a study of Ad26.COV2.S vaccination and SARS-CoV-2 variants. Study observations and caveats: A substantial breadth of spike-specific CD8+ and CD4+ T cell responses after vaccination has been reported.

Documented treatment: roughly 20 received Ad26.COV2.S at low or high dose, single or two shots; several received placebo; per-sample allocation not given. Day 63 after the first injection of vaccine or placebo was the sampling time. TCRdb's copy holds only in-frame clones and misses some; the assay was immunoSEQ multiplex PCR. The data show under 400,000 clones, around 87% seen once. CDR3 length equals 14 residues. With V trimmed by 4 bases and J by 8 bases, 7 bases remained unmatched. Per germline, CDR1 LNHDA and CDR2 SQIVND (reference sequence). This clone was seen just once. The antigen is unknown. Source: peripheral blood, taken in a trial of Ad26.COV2.S vaccine versus placebo. The chain couples TRBV19 to TRBJ1-4, with 7 bases fitting TRBD1. The TCR comes from a person aged 18-65 years who received the Ad26.COV2.S COVID-19 vaccine or a placebo. Here the CDR3 reads CASSTETGEEKLFF. For the CDR3, the DNA is TGTGCCAGTAGTACCGAAACAGGGGAAGAAAAACTGTTTTTT.